The 26 T cell receptor beta chains in this list originate from one sample, sequenced in a study of identical twins. In TCRdb, the 5' RACE reads were re-called with MiXCR into one record per CDR3 protein. The repertoire consists of about 220,000 distinct CDR3 sequences, with 7.5% occurring once and the leading ten covering under 7%. The same sample was also used in a study of yellow fever vaccine responses in identical twins.

Sequencing input: CD8+ T cells sorted from blood. These receptor sequences come from a woman aged 18-30 years in good health.

This chain connects TRBV5-1 to TRBJ2-2; 12 bases align to TRBD2. Unmatched junction bases numbered 7, after V lost 2 bases and J lost 5 bases. This CDR3 has 17 amino acids. Germline V CDR1 and CDR2: SGHRS, YFSETQ. The CDR3 here is CASSFLGLAGLTGELFF. The CDR3 nucleotides read TGCGCCAGCAGCTTCCTAGGACTAGCGGGACTTACCGGGGAGCTGTTTTTT.

This clonotype was counted many times. The gene calls are TRBV12-3 or TRBV12-4 and TRBJ2-1, with D perhaps matching TRBD1 (6 bases). This CDR3 has 12 amino acids. Trimming left V 8 bases short and J 8 bases short, with 13 bases between. The CDR3 DNA sequence: TGTGCCAGCGGGCTCAGGGGACATGAGCAGTTCTTC. As protein: CASGLRGHEQFF.

The table lists this clonotype with many counts. The rearrangement joins TRBV27 to TRBJ2-1; 11 positions agree with TRBD1. Germline values: CDR1 MNHEY, CDR2 SMNVEV (reference sequence). V shed 5 bases and J 10 bases; nucleotides not matched to a gene: 10. This CDR3 has 15 residues. CDR3 sequence: CASSPRDRGAWEQFF. In DNA, the CDR3 is TGTGCCAGCAGTCCGCGGGACAGGGGGGCATGGGAGCAGTTCTTC.

This clonotype was seen at least ten times. The chain links TRBV28 to TRBJ2-7; possibly TRBD2 for D (6 bases). V was pared by 5 bases and J by 4 bases, with 15 bases between. Germline assignment: CDR1 MDHEN and CDR2 SYDVKM. The CDR3 has 14 residues. The CDR3 coding sequence is TGTGCCAGCAGTCCGACTCGGGGGAGGTACGAGCAGTACTTC. Protein product: CASSPTRGRYEQYF.

In this sample, this clonotype turned up many times. The J gene is TRBJ1-1, the V gene TRBV4-1; possible D gene TRBD1, 6 bases. V dropped 1 base and J dropped 5 bases, with 14 bases sitting between them. Germline loops: CDR1 MGHRA, CDR2 YSYEKL. The CDR3 is made up of 15 amino acids. CDR3 residues: CASSQVQGGRTEAFF. DNA for the CDR3: TGCGCCAGCAGCCAAGTACAGGGTGGTCGTACTGAAGCTTTCTTT.

This clonotype was recorded a few times. This chain joins TRBV12-3 or TRBV12-4 and TRBJ2-1, with 8 bases fitting TRBD2. The V gene end was trimmed by 10 bases and the J gene end by 4 bases; junction bases not matched to a gene: 6. The CDR3 sequence is 13 residues long. The CDR3: CANGGGVYNEQFF. CDR3 in DNA: TGTGCCAACGGGGGGGGGGTTTACAATGAGCAGTTCTTC.

V usage is TRBV7-6 and J usage is TRBJ2-1; 13 positions match TRBD2. V trimming: 5 bases; J trimming: 4 bases; junction bases outside the gene matches: 8. Germline-derived CDR1 and CDR2 are SGHVS and FNYEAQ. The CDR3 totals 17 residues. This CDR3 reads CASSPGLAGDGYNEQFF. The CDR3 coding sequence is TGTGCCAGCAGCCCCGGACTAGCGGGGGACGGATACAATGAGCAGTTCTTC.

V gene TRBV20-1 combines with J gene TRBJ2-7; 9 nucleotides match TRBD2. V shed 5 bases, J shed 7 bases, and the junction held 9 bases outside the gene matches. The germline V gene has CDR1 DFQATT and CDR2 SNEGSKA (reference sequence). The CDR3 sequence is 13 residues long. This CDR3 is CSAPLAGVREQYF. The DNA for the CDR3 is TGCAGTGCTCCATTAGCGGGAGTGAGGGAGCAGTACTTC.

The chain uses TRBV7-9 and TRBJ2-1, with 7 bases identical to TRBD2. The J segment lost 6 bases and the V segment lost 3 bases, leaving 11 bases of the junction unmatched. This CDR3 has 16 amino acids. Germline V lookup: CDR1 SEHNR, CDR2 FQNEAQ (reference sequence). The DNA of the CDR3 is TGTGCCAGCAGCTTCCGGGTAGGGGAGGGCCTCAATGAGCAGTTCTTC. Amino acid sequence: CASSFRVGEGLNEQFF.

This clonotype came up a few times. J is TRBJ1-1 and V is TRBV20-1; perhaps TRBD1 as D (6 bases). Deletions cut 3 bases from V and 7 bases from J, with 21 bases between. This CDR3 region has 15 residues. The germline V gene has CDR1 DFQATT and CDR2 SNEGSKA (reference sequence). The CDR3 spells CSARPLPDSWYEAFF. The CDR3 DNA reads as TGCAGTGCTAGGCCCTTACCGGACAGTTGGTATGAAGCTTTCTTT.

This clonotype has more than one count but fewer than ten. The chain couples TRBV7-2 to TRBJ2-1; TRBD2 aligns across 8 bases. Germline V gene data show CDR1 as SGHTA and CDR2 as FQGNSA. This CDR3 has 17 amino acids. The junction had 13 bases not matched to a gene; V was cut back by 5 bases and J by 4 bases. CDR3 sequence (DNA): TGTGCCAGCAGCCCGCGACAGGCGGGGGGTGCGTACAATGAGCAGTTCTTC. Amino acids: CASSPRQAGGAYNEQFF.

There are many counts of this clonotype. CDR3 in DNA: TGTGCCAGCAGTAGACAGGGGGCTGGTGGCTACACCTTC. It encodes CASSRQGAGGYTF. The chain links TRBV28 to TRBJ1-2; 10 bases fit TRBD1. CDR3 length: 13 amino acids. Germline assignment: CDR1 MDHEN and CDR2 SYDVKM. The ends lost 5 bases at V and 7 bases at J; junction bases unmatched: 4.

This clonotype occurred a few times. The V call is TRBV9, the J call TRBJ2-7; D possibly uses TRBD1 or TRBD2 (5 bases each). V lost 4 bases, J lost 3 bases, and 17 bases lay in between. Looked up from germline, CDR1 is SGDLS and CDR2 is YYNGEE. There are 15 residues in the CDR3. CDR3 nucleotide sequence: TGTGCCAGCAGCCTGTTCGGGACCACCGACTACGAGCAGTACTTC. This codes for CASSLFGTTDYEQYF.

The V call is TRBV2, the J call TRBJ2-1, with TRBD2 matching over 9 bases. The V segment lost 6 bases and the J segment 4 bases; nucleotides outside the gene matches: 10. CDR1 SNHLY and CDR2 FYNNEI come from the germline V gene. The CDR3 sequence is 16 residues long. The CDR3 DNA reads TGTGCCAGCAGAGACTTAGGACTAGCGAGGTACAATGAGCAGTTCTTC. Translation: CASRDLGLARYNEQFF.

V and J are TRBV2 and TRBJ1-1, with 9 positions matching TRBD1. Germline CDR1 reads SNHLY; CDR2 reads FYNNEI. The CDR3 spans 16 residues. V gave up 5 bases and J gave up 3 bases; unmatched junction bases: 10. Here the CDR3 reads CASSPDRGGAYTEAFF. CDR3 bases: TGTGCCAGCAGTCCGGACAGGGGAGGGGCTTACACTGAAGCTTTCTTT.

This clonotype has more than one count but fewer than ten. The V call is TRBV10-2, the J call TRBJ2-5; D not resolved. Trimming stripped 6 bases from V and 1 base from J, with 12 bases between. The CDR3 is 14 amino acids. In germline, CDR1 is WSHSY, CDR2 SAAADI. The CDR3 reads CASSPDGRQETQYF. The CDR3 DNA is TGCGCCAGCAGCCCCGACGGGCGCCAAGAGACCCAGTACTTC.

The chain joins TRBV3-1 to TRBJ2-7; TRBD2 matches 9 bases. The CDR3 consists of 18 residues. Per the germline V gene, CDR1 is LGHDT and CDR2 is YNNKEL (reference sequence). The CDR3 region is CTFSPSLGSGRGTYEQYF. CDR3 bases: TGTACCTTCAGTCCTTCCCTTGGTAGCGGGAGAGGGACCTACGAGCAGTACTTC.

The V and J genes are TRBV7-2 and TRBJ1-2; a weak D match, TRBD1 (6 bases). V lost 5 bases and J lost 4, with 8 bases in between. CDR3 length equals 12 residues. From germline, CDR1 is SGHTA and CDR2 FQGNSA. CDR3 in amino acids: CASSRDIYGYTF. CDR3 coding DNA: TGTGCCAGCAGCCGGGACATCTATGGCTACACCTTC.

The chain's CDR3 is CASNELAGADTQYF. The CDR3 DNA reads as TGCGCCAGCAATGAACTAGCGGGAGCAGATACGCAGTATTTT. J is TRBJ2-3 and V is TRBV10-2; 11 bases line up with TRBD2. There are 14 residues in the CDR3. The junction had 4 bases not matched to a gene; V was cut back by 7 bases and J by 4 bases. CDR1 is WSHSY and CDR2 is SAAADI in the germline V gene.

The V gene is TRBV6-1, the J gene TRBJ2-7; D ambiguous. Trimming took 7 bases from V and 2 from J, leaving 15 bases between them. From germline, CDR1 is MNHNS and CDR2 SASEGT. The CDR3 consists of 14 residues. The CDR3 DNA reads TGTGCCAGCACCGGCGACTTCTATGCCTACGAGCAGTACTTC. Translated, it gives CASTGDFYAYEQYF.

The V gene is TRBV28, the J gene TRBJ1-1; D is uncertain. The CDR3 covers 14 residues. Deletions cut 5 bases from V and 1 base from J, with 11 bases between. Germline CDR1 reads MDHEN; CDR2 reads SYDVKM. CDR3 coding DNA: TGTGCCAGCAGTGTGCATATCCCGAACACTGAAGCTTTCTTT. Its protein is CASSVHIPNTEAFF.

The V and J genes are TRBV29-1 and TRBJ2-1; 8 bases line up with TRBD2. The CDR3 spans 14 residues. Germline V CDR1 and CDR2: SQVTM, ANQGSEA. V trimming: 0 bases; J trimming: 5 bases; junction bases outside the gene matches: 3. The CDR3 region has the DNA TGCAGCGTTGAAGAGGGACTAGACGACAATGAGCAGTTCTTC. It yields the protein CSVEEGLDDNEQFF.

In this sample, this clonotype turned up many times. The J gene is TRBJ2-1, the V gene TRBV9; D not resolved. The CDR3 contains 11 residues. V lost 3 bases to trimming and J lost 6 bases, with 4 bases between them. The germline V gene has CDR1 SGDLS and CDR2 YYNGEE. CDR3 loop: CASSASNEQFF. The CDR3 DNA reads as TGTGCCAGCAGCGCGAGCAATGAGCAGTTCTTC.

This clonotype was seen only a few times. The chain is built from TRBV13 and TRBJ2-3; D not certain. V gave up 4 bases and J gave up 4 bases, with 18 bases separating them. Germline V gene sequence: CDR1 PRHDT, CDR2 FYEKMQ (reference sequence). This CDR3 contains 16 residues. The CDR3 DNA reads TGTGCCAGCAGCTCTGCCTTGGGGATATCCTCAGATACGCAGTATTTT. Residues: CASSSALGISSDTQYF. The full variable domain, completed using reference TRBV13 and TRBJ2-3, is AAGVIQSPRHLIKEKRETATLKCYPIPRHDTVYWYQQGPGQDPQFLISFYEKMQSDKGSIPDRFSAQQFSDYHSELNMSSLELGDSALYFCASSSALGISSDTQYFGPGTRLTVL.

This clonotype was seen more than once but under ten times. The rearrangement joins TRBV7-9 to TRBJ2-1; 7 bases map to TRBD2. Germline V lookup: CDR1 SEHNR, CDR2 FQNEAQ (reference sequence). The CDR3 is made up of 14 amino acids. V gave up 6 bases and J gave up 5 bases; unmatched junction bases: 7. This CDR3 is CASRAGGSHNEQFF. The CDR3 DNA follows: TGTGCCAGCAGGGCCGGGGGGTCCCACAATGAGCAGTTCTTC. Looking up the rest from reference TRBV7-9 and TRBJ2-1 gives the full variable domain: DTGVSQNPRHKITKRGQNVTFRCDPISEHNRLYWYRQTLGQGPEFLTYFQNEAQLEKSRLLSDRFSAERPKGSFSTLEIQRTEQGDSAMYLCASRAGGSHNEQFFGPGTRLTVL.

CDR3 region: CASSQGVGGAVGEQFF. CDR3 DNA sequence: TGTGCCAGCAGCCAAGGGGTGGGGGGGGCGGTCGGGGAGCAGTTCTTC. The genes are TRBV3-1 and TRBJ2-1; D possibly corresponds to TRBD2 (7 bases). The CDR3 is made up of 16 amino acids. V was clipped by 1 base and J by 10 bases, with 20 bases between them. Germline V lookup: CDR1 LGHDT, CDR2 YNNKEL (reference sequence).